A single sample gave rise to the 13 T cell receptor beta chains below, sequenced in a study of T cell repertoires in cytomegalovirus infection. From the reads, TCRdb called clonotypes with MiXCR, one entry per CDR3 protein. This table holds under 600,000 distinct CDR3 sequences, 16% found once. Input material: CD8+ T cells from PBMCs. These receptor sequences come from a human donor in good health (CMV status not recorded). Some clones in this sample may be carry-over from other donors' samples.

This clonotype was picked up many times. This chain joins TRBV7-3 and TRBJ2-1, with D tentatively TRBD1 or TRBD2 (5 bases each). The germline V gene has CDR1 SGHTA and CDR2 FQGTGA. The CDR3 is 17 amino acids. Trimming removed 7 bases from V and 5 bases from J, with 24 bases in between. CDR3 DNA: TGTGCCAGCATGTTACTTCCGGGACCACCCCAGCACAATGAGCAGTTCTTC. Protein sequence: CASMLLPGPPQHNEQFF.

This clonotype has more than one count but fewer than ten. V and J are TRBV4-2 and TRBJ2-7; the D is unclear. Germline CDR1 and CDR2: LGHNA and YNFKEQ. CDR3 length equals 14 residues. With 0 bases removed from V and 4 bases from J, the gap between germline ends came to 10 bases. The CDR3 nucleotides are TGTGCCAGCAGCCAAGAGATCCAGTTATACGAGCAGTACTTC. Translation gives CASSQEIQLYEQYF.

This clonotype was picked up many times. The rearrangement uses TRBV12-3 or TRBV12-4 and TRBJ1-4; 8 bases line up with TRBD1. CDR3 size: 15 residues. V was clipped by 3 bases and J by 3 bases; unmatched bases: 3. Here the CDR3 reads CASSFRTGSNEKLFF. The CDR3 nucleotides read TGTGCCAGCAGTTTCAGGACAGGGTCTAATGAAAAACTGTTTTTT.

This clonotype appeared a single time. The chain joins TRBV19 to TRBJ2-1, with 7 bases lining up with TRBD2. V shed 3 bases and J 5 bases; nucleotides not matched to a gene: 10. This CDR3 region has 16 residues. Germline assignment: CDR1 LNHDA and CDR2 SQIVND (reference sequence). CDR3 sequence (DNA): TGTGCCAGTAGTATCTCTGGCGGGAGTAGGAACAATGAGCAGTTCTTC. Protein product: CASSISGGSRNNEQFF. Full variable domain (outside the CDR3, taken from reference TRBV19 and TRBJ2-1): DGGITQSPKYLFRKEGQNVTLSCEQNLNHDAMYWYRQDPGQGLRLIYYSQIVNDFQKGDIAEGYSVSREKKESFPLTVTSAQKNPTAFYLCASSISGGSRNNEQFFGPGTRLTVL.

This clonotype was counted a few times. This chain links TRBV5-6 with TRBJ1-1; TRBD1 matches at 9 bases. This CDR3 spans 17 amino acids. Germline CDR1 reads SGHDT; CDR2 reads YYEEEE. V shed 4 bases and J 3 bases; nucleotides not matched to a gene: 13. CDR3 residues: CASSPHRGRVADTEAFF. The CDR3 DNA is TGTGCCAGCAGCCCGCACAGGGGGCGGGTAGCGGACACTGAAGCTTTCTTT.

The CDR3 DNA sequence: TGTGCCAGCAGCACACCCGATGAACTAGCGGAGCGTTACAATGAGCAGTTCTTC. This sequence encodes CASSTPDELAERYNEQFF. This chain joins TRBV5-4 and TRBJ2-1, with TRBD2 matching over 8 bases. The CDR3 has 18 amino acids. Germline V gene sequence: CDR1 SGHNT, CDR2 YYREEE (reference sequence). V was pared by 4 bases and J by 4 bases, with 16 bases of the junction left unmatched.

Worth noting for this clonotype: Compared with germline, one end of the junction differs, possibly owing to a read error. This chain uses TRBV4-1 with TRBJ1-2; D might be TRBD1 (5 bases). CDR1 is MGHRA, CDR2 YSYEKL, per germline. This CDR3 comprises 17 residues. DNA for the CDR3: TGCACCAGCAGCCAAGATAGGACAAAAGGCCCTAACTATGGCTACACCTTC. Protein product: CTSSQDRTKGPNYGYTF.

In its sample, this clonotype was seen a few times. This sequence joins TRBV6-1 and TRBJ1-5; a weak D match, TRBD1 (5 bases). Trimming cost V 5 bases and J 3 bases, with 11 bases left between them. Germline V gene sequence: CDR1 MNHNS, CDR2 SASEGT. The CDR3 runs to 14 residues. CDR3 sequence reads: CASSPRDFNQPQHF. The DNA for the CDR3 is TGTGCCAGCAGTCCTCGGGACTTCAATCAGCCCCAGCATTTT.

This clonotype has at least ten counts. The rearrangement joins TRBV12-5 to TRBJ2-1, with a possible D match to TRBD2 (6 bases). Germline V lookup: CDR1 LGHNT, CDR2 FRNRAP. The CDR3 contains 14 residues. The V end was cut by 4 bases, the J end by 0 bases, with 7 bases between. Here the CDR3 DNA reads TGTGCTAGTGGTTGGGGAGGCTCCTACAATGAGCAGTTCTTC. Translated: CASGWGGSYNEQFF.

This sequence joins TRBV13 and TRBJ2-3; maybe TRBD2 (7 bases). The CDR3 sequence is 18 residues long. Deletions cut 2 bases from V and 4 bases from J, with 22 bases between. From germline, CDR1 is PRHDT and CDR2 FYEKMQ (reference sequence). The CDR3 region has the DNA TGTGCCAGCAGCTTAAGCCCCGGTTTTGGGGGGGCGGCAGATACGCAGTATTTT. Translated: CASSLSPGFGGAADTQYF.

J is TRBJ2-1 and V is TRBV5-6; 8 nucleotides align to TRBD1. V lost 2 bases, J lost 4 bases, and 8 bases stayed unmatched. The germline gives CDR1 SGHDT, CDR2 YYEEEE. The length of the CDR3 is 16 residues. CDR3 nucleotides: TGTGCCAGCAGCTTCTCCGGGACAGGAGGATACAATGAGCAGTTCTTC. Amino acids: CASSFSGTGGYNEQFF.

The chain combines TRBV28 with TRBJ2-1; 8 nucleotides line up with TRBD2. Trimming removed 2 bases from V and 9 bases from J; junction bases left unmatched: 6. The CDR3 covers 14 residues. Per the germline V gene, CDR1 is MDHEN and CDR2 is SYDVKM. In DNA form, the CDR3 reads TGTGCCAGCAGTTTACCGGGACTAGGGGCTGAGCAGTTCTTC. This codes for CASSLPGLGAEQFF.

The J gene is TRBJ1-1, the V gene TRBV28; tentative D call: TRBD1 (5 bases). CDR1 and CDR2 from the germline V gene are MDHEN and SYDVKM. The CDR3 runs to 11 residues. V lost 7 bases and J lost 8, with 11 bases in between. The DNA of the CDR3 is TGTGCCAGCACCCCGGGGGGAGAAGCTTTCTTT. Translating gives CASTPGGEAFF.